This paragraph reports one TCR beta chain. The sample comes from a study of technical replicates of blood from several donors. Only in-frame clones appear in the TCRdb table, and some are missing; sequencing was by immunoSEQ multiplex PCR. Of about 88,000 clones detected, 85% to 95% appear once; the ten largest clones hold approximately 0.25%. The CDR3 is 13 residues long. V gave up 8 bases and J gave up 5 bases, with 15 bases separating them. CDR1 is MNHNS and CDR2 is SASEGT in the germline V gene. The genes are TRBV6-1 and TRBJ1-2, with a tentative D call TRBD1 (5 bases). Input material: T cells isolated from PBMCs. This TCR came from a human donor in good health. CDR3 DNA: TGTGCCAGCGCGGGGGGTGGGGCGTATGGCTACACCTTC. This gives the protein CASAGGGAYGYTF.